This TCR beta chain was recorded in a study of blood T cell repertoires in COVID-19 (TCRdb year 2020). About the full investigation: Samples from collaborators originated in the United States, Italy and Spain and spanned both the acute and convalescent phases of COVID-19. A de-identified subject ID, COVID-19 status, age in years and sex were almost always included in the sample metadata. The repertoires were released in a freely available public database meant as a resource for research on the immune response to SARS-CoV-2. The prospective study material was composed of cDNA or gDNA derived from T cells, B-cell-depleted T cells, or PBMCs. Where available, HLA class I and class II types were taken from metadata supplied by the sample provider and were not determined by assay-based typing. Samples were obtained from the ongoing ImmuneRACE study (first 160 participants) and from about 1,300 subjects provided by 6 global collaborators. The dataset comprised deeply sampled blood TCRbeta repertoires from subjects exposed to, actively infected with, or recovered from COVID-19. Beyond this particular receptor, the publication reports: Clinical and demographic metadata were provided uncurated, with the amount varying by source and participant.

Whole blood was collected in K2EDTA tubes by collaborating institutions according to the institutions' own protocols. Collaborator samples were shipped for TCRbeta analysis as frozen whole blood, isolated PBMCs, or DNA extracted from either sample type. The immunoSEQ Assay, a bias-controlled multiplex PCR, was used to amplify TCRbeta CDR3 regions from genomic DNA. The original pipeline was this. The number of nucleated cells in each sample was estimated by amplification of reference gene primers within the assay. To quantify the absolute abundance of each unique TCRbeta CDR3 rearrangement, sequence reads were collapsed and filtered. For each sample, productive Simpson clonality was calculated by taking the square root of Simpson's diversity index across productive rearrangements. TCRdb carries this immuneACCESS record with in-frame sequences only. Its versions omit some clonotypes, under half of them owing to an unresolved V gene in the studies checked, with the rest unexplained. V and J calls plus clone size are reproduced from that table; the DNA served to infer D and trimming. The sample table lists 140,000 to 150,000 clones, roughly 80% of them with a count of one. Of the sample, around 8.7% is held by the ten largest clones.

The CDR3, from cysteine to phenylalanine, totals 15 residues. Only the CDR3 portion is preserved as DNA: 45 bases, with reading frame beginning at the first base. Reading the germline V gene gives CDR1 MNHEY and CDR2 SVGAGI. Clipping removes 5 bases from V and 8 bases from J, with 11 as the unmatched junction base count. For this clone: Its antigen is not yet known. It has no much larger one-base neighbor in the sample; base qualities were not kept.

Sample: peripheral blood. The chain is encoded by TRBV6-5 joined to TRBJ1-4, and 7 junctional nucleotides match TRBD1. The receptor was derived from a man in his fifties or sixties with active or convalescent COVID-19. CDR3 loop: CASSLNQGVGEKLFF. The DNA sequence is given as TGTGCCAGCAGTCTTAACCAGGGGGTGGGGGAAAAACTGTTTTTT.